What follows is one T cell receptor beta chain and its context. The target antigen is unknown. This entry is derived from a study of beta chain features in type 1 diabetes. Expressed TCRB transcripts were sequenced, since all the RNA that had been isolated was reverse transcribed. TCRdb's table, derived via immunoSEQ multiplex PCR, lists solely in-frame clones and lacks some. The repertoire consists of approximately 730,000 clones, with 10% to 15% occurring once and the leading ten covering around 0.022%. General study points: TCRB CDR3s from Type 1 diabetes patients were moderately but significantly shorter in all four CD4+ subsets.

V was pared by 4 bases and J by 0 bases, with 14 bases between. Germline-derived CDR1 and CDR2 are SGHDN and FVKESK. The CDR3 has 16 residues. The source material was naive CD4+ T cells from blood. The origin of this receptor is a man aged 18 to 29 with type 1 diabetes. The rearrangement links TRBV14 to TRBJ2-3, with D tentatively TRBD1 (6 bases). The CDR3: CASSLRTGPSTDTQYF. For the CDR3, the DNA is TGTGCCAGCAGCCTACGAACAGGGCCCAGCACAGATACGCAGTATTTT.